The clone carrying this T cell receptor (beta chain) was detected only once. This sample was taken from a study of blood T cell repertoires in COVID-19. This CDR3 comprises 13 residues. Deletions cut 6 bases from V and 0 bases from J, with 8 bases between. Sequenced by immunoSEQ multiplex PCR; TCRdb stores in-frame clones only, minus some. The sample consists of 85,000 to 110,000 clones, roughly 90% of them appearing once. The sample comprised peripheral blood. This TCR came from a woman aged 55-75 years with acute or convalescent COVID-19. This chain uses TRBV12-3 or TRBV12-4 with TRBJ1-1; possible D gene TRBD1, 5 bases. The DNA for the CDR3 is TGTGCCAGCAGAGGGGCCATGAACACTGAAGCTTTCTTT. Protein product: CASRGAMNTEAFF.